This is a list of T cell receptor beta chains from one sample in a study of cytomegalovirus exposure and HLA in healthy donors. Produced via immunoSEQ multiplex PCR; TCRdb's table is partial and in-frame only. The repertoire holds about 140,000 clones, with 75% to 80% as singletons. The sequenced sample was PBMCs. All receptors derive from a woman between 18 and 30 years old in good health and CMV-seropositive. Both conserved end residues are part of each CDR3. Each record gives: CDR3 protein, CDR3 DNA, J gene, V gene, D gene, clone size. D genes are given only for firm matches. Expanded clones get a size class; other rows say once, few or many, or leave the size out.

CAISSGYTDTQYF | TGTGCCATCAGTTCAGGGTACACAGATACGCAGTATTTT | TRBJ2-3 | TRBV10-3 | - | -
CASSLSGEQFF | TGTGCCAGCAGCTTGTCCGGTGAGCAGTTCTTC | TRBJ2-1 | TRBV5-4 | - | -
CASSQDDSGGGSEQFF | TGCGCCAGCAGCCAAGACGACAGCGGGGGGGGATCCGAGCAGTTCTTC | TRBJ2-1 | TRBV4-1 | TRBD2 | -
CASSPTSGNEQFF | TGTGCCAGCAGCCCGACTAGCGGCAATGAGCAGTTCTTC | TRBJ2-1 | TRBV5-4 | TRBD2 | -
CASSLTGLGYNEQFF | TGCGCCAGCAGTTTAACAGGGCTGGGCTACAATGAGCAGTTCTTC | TRBJ2-1 | TRBV5-1 | - | -
CASSENYGYTF | TGCGCCAGCAGTGAGAACTATGGCTACACCTTC | TRBJ1-2 | TRBV5-1 | - | -
CASSAWTGFNTEAFF | TGCGCCAGCAGCGCATGGACAGGTTTTAACACTGAAGCTTTCTTT | TRBJ1-1 | TRBV5-1 | TRBD1 | -
CASSLNLGSSGELFF | TGTGCCAGCAGCCTAAATCTAGGATCCTCCGGGGAGCTGTTTTTT | TRBJ2-2 | TRBV7-9 | - | -
CASSQVASEACDEQFF | TGTGCCAGCAGCCAAGTCGCGAGCGAAGCATGCGATGAGCAGTTCTTC | TRBJ2-1 | TRBV4-2 | - | -
CASARIDGGYNEQFF | TGTGCCAGCGCACGCATAGACGGGGGGTACAATGAGCAGTTCTTC | TRBJ2-1 | TRBV27 | TRBD2 | -
CASSIGTVQPQHF | TGTGCCAGCAGCATCGGGACAGTACAGCCCCAGCATTTT | TRBJ1-5 | TRBV5-5 | TRBD1 | -
CASSLGSTGELFF | TGTGCCAGCAGCTTAGGTAGCACCGGGGAGCTGTTTTTT | TRBJ2-2 | TRBV13 | - | -
CASSPGTGPQETQYF | TGCGCCAGCAGCCCCGGGACAGGACCCCAAGAGACCCAGTACTTC | TRBJ2-5 | TRBV5-1 | TRBD1 | few
CAWSGQNQPQHF | TGTGCCTGGAGTGGACAGAATCAGCCCCAGCATTTT | TRBJ1-5 | TRBV30 | - | once
CASSLGQGLLGYTF | TGTGCCAGCAGCTTGGGTCAGGGCTTGTTGGGCTACACCTTC | TRBJ1-2 | TRBV5-8 | - | -
CASSLEGGGNTIYF | TGCGCCAGCAGCTTGGAAGGGGGCGGAAACACCATATATTTT | TRBJ1-3 | TRBV5-1 | TRBD1 | -
CASSPGQGVGGTQYF | TGTGCCAGCAGTCCGGGACAGGGGGTTGGAGGGACCCAGTACTTC | TRBJ2-5 | TRBV6-5 | TRBD1 | few
CASSQRLLDEQYF | TGCGCCAGCAGCCAAAGACTCCTAGACGAGCAGTACTTC | TRBJ2-7 | TRBV4-1 | - | -
CASSPNSATGAYEQYF | TGTGCCAGTAGTCCCAACTCCGCGACAGGCGCCTACGAGCAGTACTTC | TRBJ2-7 | TRBV19 | - | -
CSVSQGQGLSDYGYTF | TGCAGCGTATCACAGGGACAGGGTCTCTCCGACTATGGCTACACCTTC | TRBJ1-2 | TRBV29-1 | TRBD1 | few
CASGLQGTPSSEQYF | TGTGCTAGTGGTTTACAGGGGACTCCGTCGAGCGAGCAGTACTTC | TRBJ2-7 | TRBV12-5 | - | -
CASSPRSGGANEQFF | TGTGCCAGCTCACCTCGTAGCGGGGGGGCCAATGAGCAGTTCTTC | TRBJ2-1 | TRBV18 | TRBD2 | -
CASSLVHKNTEAFF | TGTGCCAGCAGCTTAGTACATAAGAACACTGAAGCTTTCTTT | TRBJ1-1 | TRBV7-2 | - | -
CAWTGQGARKLFF | TGTGCCTGGACGGGACAGGGGGCCCGGAAACTGTTTTTT | TRBJ1-4 | TRBV30 | TRBD1 | few
CASSPGLAPDTQYF | TGTGCCAGCAGCCCGGGACTAGCGCCCGATACGCAGTATTTT | TRBJ2-3 | TRBV5-4 | TRBD2 | few
CASSQGRRAPNEKLFF | TGTGCCAGTAGCCAAGGTCGGAGGGCGCCTAATGAAAAACTGTTTTTT | TRBJ1-4 | TRBV19 | - | -